This is a list of T cell receptor beta chains from one sample in a study of molecular identifiers for immune sequencing clone quantification. TCRdb passed the PCR reads through MiXCR, listing each CDR3 protein once. This sample has approximately 63,000 distinct CDR3 sequences; under 20% occur once, and the top ten carry over 1.1%. The sample comprised naive CD8+ T cells from blood, with Jurkat cell RNA spiked in. Receptor source: a human donor in good health. Some libraries in this study had Jurkat cell RNA spiked in. Each CDR3 is given with its conserved first and last residue. The order of the fields is V gene, D gene, J gene, clone size, CDR3 length, CDR3 protein, CDR3 DNA. A D gene is named only where the DNA matches it firmly. Some rows have no size entry. The others give once, few or many, or a class for an expanded clone.

TRBV6-2/TRBV6-3,NA,TRBJ2-5,NA,17,CASSYFPADASGETQHF,TGTGCCAGCAGTTACTTTCCCGCGGACGCCTCGGGAGAGACCCAGCACTTC
TRBV3-1,NA,TRBJ2-7,many,14,CASSQDGLSYEQYF,TGTGCCAGCAGCCAAGACGGACTCTCCTACGAGCAGTACTTC
TRBV10-3,NA,TRBJ1-5,many,16,CAISGHDSISPRPRDF,TGTGCCATCAGTGGACACGATTCAATCAGCCCCCGACCCCGCGATTTT
TRBV29-1,NA,TRBJ2-7,NA,14,CSVEDVGGGYEQYF,TGCAGCGTTGAAGATGTGGGGGGAGGCTACGAGCAGTACTTC
TRBV12-3/TRBV12-4,NA,TRBJ2-3,many,10,CASGYTPEYF,TGTGCCAGCGGGTACACGCCGGAGTATTTT
TRBV24-1,NA,TRBJ2-5,many,15,CATSDSTETQETQYF,TGTGCCACCAGTGATTCAACAGAAACTCAAGAGACCCAGTACTTC
TRBV24-1,TRBD2,TRBJ2-1,NA,20,CATSEDPGLAEKQTYNEQFF,TGTGCCACCAGTGAGGACCCGGGACTAGCGGAAAAACAGACCTACAATGAGCAGTTCTTC
TRBV4-1,NA,TRBJ2-1,many,16,CASSPSLGTWDNEQFF,TGCGCCAGCAGCCCATCGCTAGGTACGTGGGACAATGAGCAGTTCTTC
TRBV7-2,NA,TRBJ2-7,many,12,CASSHTSYEQYF,TGTGCCAGCAGCCACACATCTTACGAGCAGTACTTC
TRBV5-3,TRBD1,TRBJ2-7,NA,14,CASGFGDRDHEQYF,TGTGCCAGCGGCTTCGGAGACAGGGACCACGAGCAGTACTTC
TRBV6-2/TRBV6-3,NA,TRBJ2-1,many,13,CASSYSILDEQFF,TGTGCCAGCAGTTACTCGATCCTTGATGAGCAGTTCTTC
TRBV24-1,NA,TRBJ2-1,NA,14,CATKARGASNEQFF,TGTGCCACCAAGGCGAGAGGAGCAAGCAATGAGCAGTTCTTC
TRBV19,NA,TRBJ2-4,many,12,CASSISGGIQYF,TGTGCCAGTAGTATTTCAGGCGGCATTCAGTACTTC
TRBV6-6,NA,TRBJ2-3,NA,17,CASRFLVDPAGTDTQYF,TGTGCCAGCAGATTTCTTGTCGACCCGGCGGGCACAGATACGCAGTATTTT
TRBV4-1,TRBD1,TRBJ1-1,many,15,CASSRTGTGGTEAFF,TGCGCCAGCAGCCGCACCGGGACAGGGGGCACTGAAGCTTTCTTT
TRBV7-2,NA,TRBJ2-7,many,17,CASSLGRSEGFHYEQYF,TGTGCCAGCAGCTTAGGGCGGTCGGAGGGGTTCCACTACGAGCAGTACTTC
TRBV6-2/TRBV6-3,NA,TRBJ2-7,many,15,CASSRTLGFTYEQYF,TGTGCCAGCAGCCGGACATTGGGATTTACATACGAGCAGTACTTC
TRBV7-9,NA,TRBJ2-3,many,15,CASSPRTERADTQYF,TGTGCCAGCAGCCCCCGGACAGAAAGGGCCGATACGCAGTATTTT
TRBV19,TRBD2,TRBJ2-7,many,15,CASRHLAGASYEQYF,TGTGCCAGTAGGCATCTAGCGGGAGCCTCCTACGAGCAGTACTTC
TRBV2,NA,TRBJ2-1,few,11,CASRDDYRSFF,TGTGCCAGCAGAGACGACTATCGTTCGTTCTTC
TRBV19,NA,TRBJ1-1,many,13,CASTLTENTEAFF,TGTGCCAGTACCTTGACGGAAAACACTGAAGCTTTCTTT
TRBV19,NA,TRBJ2-6,many,14,CASWGESGANVLTF,TGTGCCAGTTGGGGGGAATCTGGGGCCAACGTCCTGACTTTC
TRBV6-5,NA,TRBJ1-2,many,13,CASSTGGLYGYTF,TGTGCCAGCAGCACCGGGGGCCTCTATGGCTACACCTTC
TRBV6-5,NA,TRBJ2-1,NA,13,CASSPTEYNEQFF,TGTGCCAGCAGTCCCACAGAGTACAATGAGCAGTTCTTC
TRBV27,NA,TRBJ2-7,many,15,CASSFQGYLAYEQYF,TGTGCCAGCAGTTTTCAGGGGTACTTAGCCTACGAGCAGTACTTC
TRBV29-1,NA,TRBJ2-5,many,13,CSVPPRAQETQYF,TGCAGCGTTCCCCCCAGGGCCCAAGAGACCCAGTACTTC
TRBV28,TRBD1,TRBJ1-2,many,16,CAGAGGPAGGNYGYTF,TGTGCCGGGGCGGGTGGGCCGGCAGGGGGTAACTATGGCTACACCTTC
TRBV11-3,TRBD2,TRBJ2-7,NA,14,CASSLLAGGPSQYF,TGTGCCAGCAGCTTGTTAGCGGGAGGGCCGTCGCAGTACTTC
TRBV4-2,NA,TRBJ2-7,many,14,CASSQAGSPYEQYF,TGTGCCAGCAGCCAAGCGGGATCCCCCTACGAGCAGTACTTC
TRBV6-1,TRBD2,TRBJ2-3,few,15,CASTGLAPSTDTQYF,TGTGCCAGCACTGGACTAGCACCTAGCACAGATACGCAGTATTTT
TRBV12-3/TRBV12-4,NA,TRBJ1-4,many,15,CASSPYREINEKLFF,TGTGCCAGCAGTCCTTACCGTGAAATTAATGAAAAACTGTTTTTT
TRBV20-1,TRBD2,TRBJ2-7,many,13,CSARGTSAYEQYF,TGCAGTGCTAGGGGGACTAGCGCTTACGAGCAGTACTTC
TRBV5-1,TRBD1,TRBJ2-3,many,16,CASSLGTGDYTDTQYF,TGCGCCAGCAGCTTGGGGACAGGGGACTACACAGATACGCAGTATTTT
TRBV24-1,NA,TRBJ2-1,few,14,CATSDHLLGNEQFF,TGTGCCACCAGTGACCATCTGCTAGGAAATGAGCAGTTCTTC
TRBV21-1,NA,TRBJ2-1,NA,15,CASSRIPSSYNEQFF,TGTGCCAGCAGCCGAATACCGAGCTCCTACAATGAGCAGTTCTTC
TRBV4-3,NA,TRBJ1-1,many,15,CASSQDPGGRAEAFF,TGCGCCAGCAGCCAAGATCCTGGGGGGCGGGCTGAAGCTTTCTTT